This TCR beta chain was identified in a study of T cells in Graves' hyperthyroidism and ophthalmopathy. The study, taken as a whole, reports: Ophthalmopathy was told apart from stable hyperthyroidism by a 13 V-J model.

The definition of stable Graves' hyperthyroidism was no ophthalmopathy progression within 18 months. Investigators excluded patients with uncontrolled infection, other autoimmune disease, pregnancy or lactation. The study based diagnoses on clinical symptoms, serum thyroxine and TRAb, thyroid ultrasound and orbital computed tomography. This clonotype was detected ten times or more. Antigen unknown. Trimming took off 8 bases at V and 0 bases at J, with 11 bases between the two ends. Per germline, CDR1 SQVTM and CDR2 ANQGSEA. There are 13 residues in the CDR3. Regions amplified from RNA transcripts were the TCR beta CDR3 regions. Initially, a first-round RT-PCR of the TCR CDR3 employed the HTBI primer set. One entry per CDR3 protein, called by TCRdb with MiXCR from the multiplex PCR reads. The data hold 600,000 or so distinct CDR3 sequences, with roughly 50% observed a single time.

The TCR comes from a woman aged 18-29 years with Graves' hyperthyroidism. The chain has TRBV29-1 and TRBJ1-3, with D unclear. Sequencing was carried out using peripheral blood or thyroid tissue (not recorded which). The chain's CDR3 is CSIRELSGNTIYF. The CDR3 DNA follows: TGCAGCATCCGGGAGCTCTCTGGAAACACCATATATTTT.